What follows are 5 T cell receptor beta chains derived from one specimen sequenced in a study of somatic mutations in cytotoxic T cells in rheumatoid arthritis. Generated by immunoSEQ multiplex PCR, the TCRdb table keeps only in-frame clones and is missing some. The table includes around 13,000 clones, about 77% detected once. The sequencing input was CD8+ T cells sorted from blood. The receptor set was obtained from an adult with rheumatoid arthritis.

This CDR3 is CASRDTGEQYF. In DNA, the CDR3 is TGTGCCAGCAGGGACACAGGCGAGCAGTACTTC. The chain recombines TRBV28 with TRBJ2-7, with a possible D match to TRBD1 (5 bases). The ends were cut back, 6 bases at V and 6 bases at J, with 9 bases in the middle. The germline V gene has CDR1 MDHEN and CDR2 SYDVKM. This CDR3 contains 11 residues.

The J gene is TRBJ2-1, the V gene TRBV5-6; 8 nucleotides match TRBD2. The CDR3 sequence is 14 residues long. V lost 2 bases, J lost 8 bases, and 6 bases stayed unmatched. Germline V gene lookup returns CDR1 SGHDT and CDR2 YYEEEE. CDR3 amino acids: CASSFGTSRYEQFF. As DNA, the CDR3 is TGTGCCAGCAGCTTCGGGACTAGTCGGTATGAGCAGTTCTTC.

This clone was detected once. The chain links TRBV11-2 to TRBJ2-1; TRBD2 matches at 9 bases. Germline lookup yields CDR1 SGHAT and CDR2 FQNNGV. This CDR3 region has 16 residues. V lost 5 bases, J lost 5 bases, and 10 bases stayed unmatched. The CDR3 loop is CASSPFLAGTNNEQFF. CDR3 nucleotide sequence: TGTGCCAGCAGCCCCTTCCTAGCGGGGACTAACAATGAGCAGTTCTTC.

The gene calls are TRBV6-1 and TRBJ2-2; 7 bases map to TRBD1. The V and J ends lost 8 bases and 3 bases, in that order; junction bases with no gene match: 6. Germline values: CDR1 MNHNS, CDR2 SASEGT. CDR3 length: 14 residues. CDR3 sequence (DNA): TGTGCCAGCGAGACAGGGCTGGACACCGGGGAGCTGTTTTTT. It yields the protein CASETGLDTGELFF.

The chain combines TRBV27 with TRBJ1-1, with TRBD1 as a possible D gene (6 bases). The CDR3 spans 14 residues. The germline V gene has CDR1 MNHEY and CDR2 SMNVEV (reference sequence). V shed 0 bases and J shed 8 bases, with 13 bases lying between them. For the CDR3, the DNA is TGTGCCAGCAGTTTATCGGGGGCCAGTCTCGAAGCTTTCTTT. It translates to CASSLSGASLEAFF.